This TCR beta chain was profiled in a study of blood T cell repertoires in COVID-19. Study-wide background: Samples of COVID-19 (acute and convalescent) were obtained from the United States, Italy and Spain. Sources were T cells, B-cell-depleted T cells, or PBMCs; the material itself was cDNA or gDNA.

Per the original methods: The authors estimated nucleated cell counts from reference gene primer amplification. Sequencing was performed with immunoSEQ multiplex PCR; in TCRdb, only in-frame clones are kept and a portion is missing. V, J and clone size are those of that table, while D and trimming were read from the DNA. The table records fewer than 200,000 clones, around 82% of them present only once. Deletions cut 6 bases from V and 0 bases from J, with 9 bases between. This CDR3 contains 13 residues. Germline V gives CDR1 SGDLS, CDR2 YYNGEE. This clonotype was obtained from a woman at least 80 years old with acute or convalescent COVID-19. The specimen sequenced was peripheral blood. The V gene is TRBV9, the J gene TRBJ1-1; D gene unclear. DNA of the CDR3: TGTGCCAGCACCAATGAGCTGAACACTGAAGCTTTCTTT. Amino acid sequence: CASTNELNTEAFF.